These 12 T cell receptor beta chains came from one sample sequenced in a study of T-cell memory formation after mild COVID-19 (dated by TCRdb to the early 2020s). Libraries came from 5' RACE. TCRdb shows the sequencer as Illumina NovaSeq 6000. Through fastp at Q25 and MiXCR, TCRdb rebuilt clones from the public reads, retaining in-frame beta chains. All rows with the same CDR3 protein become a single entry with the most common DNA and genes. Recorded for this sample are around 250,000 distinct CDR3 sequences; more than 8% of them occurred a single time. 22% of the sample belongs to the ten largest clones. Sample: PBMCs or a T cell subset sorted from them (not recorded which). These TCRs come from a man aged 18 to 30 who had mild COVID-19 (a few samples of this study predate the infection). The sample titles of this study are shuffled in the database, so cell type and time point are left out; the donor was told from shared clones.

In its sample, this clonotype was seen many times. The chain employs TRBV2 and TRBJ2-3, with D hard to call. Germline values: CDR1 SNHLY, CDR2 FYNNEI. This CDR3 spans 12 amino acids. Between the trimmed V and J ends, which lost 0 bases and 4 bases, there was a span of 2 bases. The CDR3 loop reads CASSEAPDTQYF. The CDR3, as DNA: TGTGCCAGCAGTGAAGCCCCAGATACGCAGTATTTT.

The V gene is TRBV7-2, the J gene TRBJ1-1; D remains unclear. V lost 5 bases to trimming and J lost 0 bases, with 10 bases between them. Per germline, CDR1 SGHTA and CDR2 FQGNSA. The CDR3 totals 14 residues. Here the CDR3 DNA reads TGTGCCAGCAGCCCCAGGTTCCTGAACACTGAAGCTTTCTTT. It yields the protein CASSPRFLNTEAFF. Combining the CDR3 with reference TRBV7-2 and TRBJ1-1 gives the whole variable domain GAGVSQSPSNKVTEKGKDVELRCDPISGHTALYWYRQSLGQGLEFLIYFQGNSAPDKSGLPSDRFSAERTGGSVSTLTIQRTQQEDSAVYLCASSPRFLNTEAFFGQGTRLTVV.

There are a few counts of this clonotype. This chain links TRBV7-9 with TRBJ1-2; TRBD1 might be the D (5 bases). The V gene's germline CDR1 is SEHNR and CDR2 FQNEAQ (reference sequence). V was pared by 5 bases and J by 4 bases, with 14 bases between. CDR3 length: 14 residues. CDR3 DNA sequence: TGTGCCAGCAGCCCCCTGGGGGGGTTCTATGGCTACACCTTC. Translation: CASSPLGGFYGYTF. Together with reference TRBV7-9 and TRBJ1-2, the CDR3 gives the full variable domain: DTGVSQNPRHKITKRGQNVTFRCDPISEHNRLYWYRQTLGQGPEFLTYFQNEAQLEKSRLLSDRFSAERPKGSFSTLEIQRTEQGDSAMYLCASSPLGGFYGYTFGSGTRLTVV.

CDR3 DNA sequence: TGTGCCAGCAGCCAAGGACTAGCGGGGGGTCTAGCCAAAAACATTCAGTACTTC. Amino acid sequence: CASSQGLAGGLAKNIQYF. The V and J genes are TRBV3-1 and TRBJ2-4, with 13 bases that match TRBD2. CDR3 size: 18 residues. Losses at the gene ends were 1 base for V and 0 bases for J; bases not matched to a gene: 3. Germline loops: CDR1 LGHDT, CDR2 YNNKEL (reference sequence).

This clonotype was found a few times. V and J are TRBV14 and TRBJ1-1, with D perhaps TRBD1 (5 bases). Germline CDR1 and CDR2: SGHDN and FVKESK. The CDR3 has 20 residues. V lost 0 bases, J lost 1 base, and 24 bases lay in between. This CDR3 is CASSQDRFRARVNWNTEAFF. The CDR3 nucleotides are TGTGCCAGCAGCCAAGATCGGTTTAGGGCCAGGGTAAATTGGAACACTGAAGCTTTCTTT.

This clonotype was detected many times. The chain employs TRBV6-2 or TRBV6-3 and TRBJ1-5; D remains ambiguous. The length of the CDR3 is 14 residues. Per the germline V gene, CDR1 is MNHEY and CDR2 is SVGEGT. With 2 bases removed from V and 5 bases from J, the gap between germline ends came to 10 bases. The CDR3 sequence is CASSYGDPHQPQHF. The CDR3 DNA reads TGTGCCAGCAGTTACGGAGACCCCCATCAGCCCCAGCATTTT.

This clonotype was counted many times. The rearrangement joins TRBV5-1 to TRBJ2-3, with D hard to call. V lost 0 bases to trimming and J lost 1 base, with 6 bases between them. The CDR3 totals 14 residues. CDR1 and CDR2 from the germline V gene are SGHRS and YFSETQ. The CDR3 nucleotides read TGCGCCAGCAGCTTGGTTATGGGCACAGATACGCAGTATTTT. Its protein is CASSLVMGTDTQYF.

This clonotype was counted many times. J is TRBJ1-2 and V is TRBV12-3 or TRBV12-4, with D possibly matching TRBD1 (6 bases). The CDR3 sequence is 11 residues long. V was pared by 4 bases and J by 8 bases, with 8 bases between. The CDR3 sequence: CASSWGGGYTF. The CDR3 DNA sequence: TGTGCCAGCAGTTGGGGGGGCGGCTACACCTTC.

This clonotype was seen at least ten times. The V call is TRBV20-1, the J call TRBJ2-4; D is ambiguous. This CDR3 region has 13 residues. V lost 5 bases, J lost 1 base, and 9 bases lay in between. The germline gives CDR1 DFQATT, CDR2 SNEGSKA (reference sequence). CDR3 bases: TGCAGTGCTCCTTCCCTGGCCAAAAACATTCAGTACTTC. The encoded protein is CSAPSLAKNIQYF.

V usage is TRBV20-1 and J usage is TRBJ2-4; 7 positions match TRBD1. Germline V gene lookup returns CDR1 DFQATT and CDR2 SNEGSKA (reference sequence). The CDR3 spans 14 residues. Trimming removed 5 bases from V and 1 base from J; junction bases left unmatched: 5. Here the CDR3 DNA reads TGCAGTGCTCGGGGACAGTCTGCCAAAAACATTCAGTACTTC. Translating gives CSARGQSAKNIQYF.

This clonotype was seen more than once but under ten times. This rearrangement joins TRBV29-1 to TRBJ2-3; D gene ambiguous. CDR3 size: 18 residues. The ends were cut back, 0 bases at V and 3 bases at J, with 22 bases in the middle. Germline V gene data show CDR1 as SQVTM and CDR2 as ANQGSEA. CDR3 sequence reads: CSVEDRSPLAELTDTQYF. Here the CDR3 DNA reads TGCAGCGTTGAAGATAGGTCCCCCTTAGCTGAGTTGACAGATACGCAGTATTTT.

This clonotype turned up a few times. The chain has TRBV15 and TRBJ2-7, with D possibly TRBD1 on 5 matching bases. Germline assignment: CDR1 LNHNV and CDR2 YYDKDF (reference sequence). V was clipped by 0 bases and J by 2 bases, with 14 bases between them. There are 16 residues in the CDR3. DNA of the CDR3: TGTGCCACCAGCAGAGATGTACAGGACGGAACCTACGAGCAGTACTTC. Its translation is CATSRDVQDGTYEQYF.